This TCR beta chain was sequenced during a study of CD8 T cells in ankylosing spondylitis. Overall study results and limits: Characteristic of ankylosing spondylitis blood, it appeared, was a TCR beta motif comprising roughly eight highly homologous variants.

Germline V gives CDR1 DFQATT, CDR2 SNEGSKA (reference sequence). This CDR3 comprises 14 residues. Trimming removed 1 base from V and 4 bases from J; junction bases left unmatched: 3. By quantitative 5'-RACE with molecular barcodes, the TCR beta libraries were made. Each CDR3 protein gets one entry after TCRdb re-called the 5' RACE reads with MiXCR. The sample includes around 150,000 distinct CDR3 sequences, around 20% seen only once; the top ten take 7.8%. The table lists this clonotype with many counts. The antigen remains undetermined. The receptor was isolated from a male donor with ankylosing spondylitis or in good health (not recorded which). The sample consisted of blood, either unsorted or a sorted T cell fraction (not recorded which). V is TRBV20-1 and J is TRBJ2-2; 7 bases map to TRBD2. CDR3 amino acids: CSARVLAFTGELFF. Written as DNA, the CDR3 is TGCAGTGCTAGAGTACTAGCGTTCACCGGGGAGCTGTTTTTT.